Below, 16 T cell receptor beta chains from the same sample are listed, as sequenced in a study of T and B cells in COVID-19 patients. Multiplex PCR with BIOMED2 TRB-A/B primer pools amplified TRB rearrangements. TCRdb reprocessed the multiplex PCR reads via MiXCR and lists one record per CDR3 protein. The sample consists of around 6,000 distinct CDR3 sequences, 25% to 35% of them appearing once. From blood, roughly 250-500 ng of genomic DNA served as TRB template. Specimen: blood. These TCRs come from a human donor with active COVID-19. The donor label of this sample is uncertain.

The V call is TRBV6-5, the J call TRBJ1-2; 8 bases match TRBD1. Germline V gene lookup returns CDR1 MNHEY and CDR2 SVGAGI. The CDR3 totals 15 residues. V shed 2 bases and J 4 bases; nucleotides not matched to a gene: 6. CDR3 protein: CASSYPGQGFYGYTF. CDR3 DNA: TGTGCCAGCAGTTACCCCGGACAGGGCTTCTATGGCTACACCTTC.

The rearrangement joins TRBV6-5 to TRBJ2-5, with TRBD1 matching 9 bases. Germline trimming cut 3 bases from V and 1 base from J; bases unmatched to any gene: 12. CDR1 MNHEY and CDR2 SVGAGI come from the germline V gene. This CDR3 contains 18 residues. The chain's CDR3 is CASSYPTGGRAAQETQYF. CDR3 DNA: TGTGCCAGCAGTTATCCTACAGGGGGCCGGGCGGCCCAAGAGACCCAGTACTTC.

The chain employs TRBV6-5 and TRBJ1-1; D remains ambiguous. The V end was cut by 3 bases, the J end by 5 bases, with 19 bases between. The CDR3 totals 16 residues. Germline CDR1 MNHEY, CDR2 SVGAGI. The CDR3 loop is CASSYNLAVERTEAFF. In nucleotides, the CDR3 is TGTGCCAGCAGTTATAACCTGGCGGTCGAAAGAACTGAAGCTTTCTTT.

V usage is TRBV20-1 and J usage is TRBJ2-3; D might be TRBD2 (5 bases). Germline V CDR1 and CDR2: DFQATT, SNEGSKA (reference sequence). The CDR3 has 14 residues. Trimming cost V 1 base and J 2 bases, with 10 bases left between them. The CDR3 loop is CSARVPGNTDTQYF. CDR3 coding DNA: TGCAGTGCTAGAGTTCCGGGGAACACAGATACGCAGTATTTT.

The chain has TRBV19 and TRBJ1-5, with a possible D match to TRBD1 (5 bases). V was cut by 3 bases and J by 2 bases, with 8 bases left in between. This CDR3 is 14 amino acids long. CDR1 LNHDA and CDR2 SQIVND come from the germline V gene (reference sequence). The CDR3, as DNA: TGTGCCAGTAGTATTATAGGGGGCAATCAGCCCCAGCATTTT. It is translated as CASSIIGGNQPQHF.

This clonotype was observed a few times. V gene TRBV12-3 or TRBV12-4 combines with J gene TRBJ2-2, with 7 bases fitting TRBD1. The CDR3 covers 15 residues. The J segment lost 8 bases and the V segment lost 0 bases, leaving 6 bases of the junction unmatched. CDR3: CASSLAGTAEGELFF. DNA for the CDR3: TGTGCCAGCAGTTTAGCCGGGACAGCCGAAGGGGAGCTGTTTTTT.

With respect to this clonotype: Just one base apart from a much larger clone, this may be a read error. V and J are TRBV6-1 and TRBJ2-2; the D gene is possibly TRBD2 (6 bases). The CDR3 runs to 15 residues. V lost 5 bases and J 6 bases, leaving 16 bases between the germline ends. The germline gives CDR1 MNHNS, CDR2 SASEGT. The DNA for the CDR3 is TGTGCCAGCAGTTACGGAGGGGCTAACTCCGGGGAGCTGTTTTTT. Its translation is CASSYGGANSGELFF.

The rearrangement links TRBV24-1 to TRBJ2-5; no firm D call. Trimming cost V 9 bases and J 4 bases, with 8 bases left between them. This CDR3 contains 11 residues. Germline lookup yields CDR1 KGHDR and CDR2 SFDVKD. Here the CDR3 DNA reads TGTGCCACCGCCCTAGGAGAGACCCAGTACTTC. Translation gives CATALGETQYF.

This clonotype is medium-sized. The J gene is TRBJ1-5, the V gene TRBV19, with D unresolved. CDR3 size: 14 residues. V was clipped by 3 bases and J by 2 bases, with 8 bases between them. CDR1 is LNHDA and CDR2 is SQIVND in the germline V gene (reference sequence). The CDR3: CASSIGLGNQPQHF. The CDR3 bases are TGTGCCAGTAGTATCGGTCTTGGCAATCAGCCCCAGCATTTT. Full variable domain (rest looked up from reference TRBV19 and TRBJ1-5): DGGITQSPKYLFRKEGQNVTLSCEQNLNHDAMYWYRQDPGQGLRLIYYSQIVNDFQKGDIAEGYSVSREKKESFPLTVTSAQKNPTAFYLCASSIGLGNQPQHFGDGTRLSIL.

The chain employs TRBV27 and TRBJ1-1; 8 bases align to TRBD1. V lost 3 bases to trimming and J lost 11 bases; unmatched junction nucleotides: 11. The CDR3 covers 14 residues. The germline gives CDR1 MNHEY, CDR2 SMNVEV (reference sequence). Here the CDR3 DNA reads TGTGCCAGCAGTTTGTGGGCAGGGGGCAGATCGGCTTTCTTT. Translation gives CASSLWAGGRSAFF.

This clonotype is large. The chain links TRBV7-6 to TRBJ2-5; D remains unclear. Germline V gene data show CDR1 as SGHVS and CDR2 as FNYEAQ. V was clipped by 5 bases and J by 4 bases, with 11 bases between them. This CDR3 contains 13 residues. The CDR3 DNA reads TGTGCCAGCAGCGTACGGGTGGGAGAGACCCAGTACTTC. This encodes CASSVRVGETQYF.

This clonotype was counted a single time. This could be a read error, since a much larger clone is one nucleotide away. The CDR3 DNA follows: TGCAGCGTTGGTCCCCCGAGGGAAATCCCTAACTATGGCTACACCTTC. The encoded protein is CSVGPPREIPNYGYTF. The chain carries TRBV29-1 and TRBJ1-2; D not certain. The V end was cut by 4 bases, the J end by 0 bases, with 18 bases between. Germline lookup yields CDR1 SQVTM and CDR2 ANQGSEA. The CDR3 length is 16 residues.

This clonotype is medium-sized by share. The rearrangement uses TRBV19 and TRBJ1-3; D gene uncertain. CDR1 and CDR2 from the germline V gene are LNHDA and SQIVND (reference sequence). V gave up 10 bases and J gave up 0 bases, with 10 bases separating them. This CDR3 spans 13 amino acids. The CDR3 sequence: CATSGSSGNTIYF. The CDR3 DNA is TGTGCCACCTCAGGAAGCTCTGGAAACACCATATATTTT.

J is TRBJ1-2 and V is TRBV27; D is possibly TRBD1 (6 bases). The CDR3 covers 14 residues. Germline values: CDR1 MNHEY, CDR2 SMNVEV (reference sequence). Trimming cost V 4 bases and J 6 bases, with 15 bases left between them. CDR3 residues: CASSSSGARDGYTF. The CDR3 DNA is TGTGCCAGCAGTTCCTCAGGGGCTCGGGATGGCTACACCTTC.

The chain carries TRBV6-1 and TRBJ1-2; unclear D gene. From germline, CDR1 is MNHNS and CDR2 SASEGT. The V gene lost 3 bases and the J gene lost 5 bases, with 16 bases spanning the gap. CDR3 length: 15 residues. This chain's CDR3 is CASSEDYTTIYGYTF. The DNA of the CDR3 is TGTGCCAGCAGTGAGGACTATACAACGATTTATGGCTACACCTTC.

This chain joins TRBV12-3 or TRBV12-4 and TRBJ2-2; perhaps TRBD2 as D (6 bases). The length of the CDR3 is 13 residues. V lost 3 bases and J lost 5, with 7 bases in between. As DNA, the CDR3 is TGTGCCAGCAGTTTGCGGGATACCGGGGAGCTGTTTTTT. It encodes CASSLRDTGELFF.